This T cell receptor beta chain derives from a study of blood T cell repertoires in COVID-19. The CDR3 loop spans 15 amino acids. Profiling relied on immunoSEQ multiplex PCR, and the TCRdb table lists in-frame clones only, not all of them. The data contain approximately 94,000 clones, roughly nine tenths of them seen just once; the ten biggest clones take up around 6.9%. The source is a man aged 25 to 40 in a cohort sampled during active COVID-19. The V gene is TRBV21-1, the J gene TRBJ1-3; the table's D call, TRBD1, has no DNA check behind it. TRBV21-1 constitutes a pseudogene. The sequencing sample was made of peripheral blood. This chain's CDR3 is CASSPDRGDGNTIYF. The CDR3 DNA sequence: TGTGCCAGCAGCCCGGACAGGGGAGACGGAAACACCATATATTTT.